Presented here are 25 T cell receptor beta chains from one specimen sequenced in a study of OX40 agonist ivuxolimab in advanced cancers. Profiled with immunoSEQ multiplex PCR; TCRdb holds only in-frame clones, not every one. Of 15,000 to 20,000 clones listed, about 80% are singletons. This material consisted of CD4+ or CD8+ T cells sorted from blood, taken in a trial of the OX40 agonist ivuxolimab. These TCRs come from an adult with an advanced solid tumor such as melanoma, head and neck, liver or kidney cancer.

V gene TRBV27 combines with J gene TRBJ2-7; 11 bases align to TRBD2. With 7 bases clipped from V and 4 bases from J, the junction kept 9 bases outside the gene matches. CDR3 size: 15 residues. Germline CDR1 MNHEY, CDR2 SMNVEV (reference sequence). CDR3 amino acids: CASTRGTSGGYEQYF. The CDR3 nucleotides read TGTGCCAGCACCCGGGGTACTAGCGGGGGTTACGAGCAGTACTTC.

This clone appeared a few times. V gene TRBV10-1 combines with J gene TRBJ1-5; unclear D gene. The CDR3 covers 15 residues. The germline V gene encodes CDR1 WNHNN and CDR2 SYGVQD (reference sequence). Trimming removed 8 bases from V and 3 bases from J, with 17 bases in between. CDR3 protein: CASPPPGRNNQPQHF. The CDR3 bases are TGCGCCAGCCCTCCTCCCGGTAGGAACAATCAGCCCCAGCATTTT.

The genes are TRBV7-3 and TRBJ1-6; D is unresolved. The CDR3 spans 16 residues. Germline V gives CDR1 SGHTA, CDR2 FQGTGA. Trimming left V 2 bases short and J 9 bases short, with 17 bases between. CDR3 DNA: TGTGCCAGCAGCTTACGAGGAGGGTTTGCCCCTTCACCCCTCCACTTT. It is translated as CASSLRGGFAPSPLHF.

The chain is built from TRBV29-1 and TRBJ1-2; D gene ambiguous. V gave up 0 bases and J gave up 4 bases, with 12 bases separating them. Germline V gene data show CDR1 as SQVTM and CDR2 as ANQGSEA. The CDR3 spans 14 residues. CDR3: CSVEDTRKLYGYTF. The CDR3 region has the DNA TGCAGCGTTGAAGATACAAGGAAGCTCTATGGCTACACCTTC.

V usage is TRBV19 and J usage is TRBJ1-1; 12 bases are shared with TRBD1. Trimming at V came to 5 bases and at J to 0 bases, leaving 10 bases not matched to a gene. The V gene's germline CDR1 is LNHDA and CDR2 SQIVND (reference sequence). This CDR3 contains 18 residues. Written as DNA, the CDR3 is TGTGCCAGTAGTCACAAGGGACAGGGGGCGATTCTGAACACTGAAGCTTTCTTT. It specifies CASSHKGQGAILNTEAFF.

The CDR3 reads CASIITGGWRAFF. The CDR3 nucleotides are TGTGCCAGCATCATTACTGGGGGGTGGAGAGCTTTCTTT. This chain connects TRBV6-5 to TRBJ1-1, with D perhaps matching TRBD1 (5 bases). V was shortened by 7 bases and J by 10 bases, with 19 bases between the two germline ends. The CDR3 extends over 13 amino acids. Germline V CDR1 and CDR2: MNHEY, SVGAGI.

V and J are TRBV30 and TRBJ1-1; D is unresolved. Germline loops: CDR1 GTSNPN, CDR2 SVGIG (reference sequence). The V and J ends lost 3 bases and 11 bases respectively, with 13 bases between them. This CDR3 comprises 11 residues. In DNA form, the CDR3 reads TGTGCCTGGAGAATTACCCGGGTGGCTTTCTTT. Translation gives CAWRITRVAFF. The full variable domain, with the rest looked up from reference TRBV30 and TRBJ1-1, is SQTIHQWPATLVQPVGSPLSLECTVEGTSNPNLYWYRQAAGRGLQLLFYSVGIGQISSEVPQNLSASRPQDRQFILSSKKLLLSDSGFYLCAWRITRVAFFGQGTRLTVV.

This chain uses TRBV4-3 with TRBJ2-4; possible D gene TRBD2, 5 bases. V lost 4 bases and J 6 bases, leaving 16 bases between the germline ends. Germline V gene lookup returns CDR1 LGHNA and CDR2 YSLEER. The CDR3 covers 15 residues. The DNA for the CDR3 is TGCGCCAGCAGCCGCGAGGCAGGACTCCTAAACATTCAGTACTTC. Protein sequence: CASSREAGLLNIQYF.

The CDR3 region is CASSLEPGQGADTQYF. The DNA of the CDR3 is TGCGCCAGCAGCTTGGAACCGGGACAGGGGGCAGATACGCAGTATTTT. The chain links TRBV5-1 to TRBJ2-3, with 11 nucleotides matching TRBD1. The CDR3 sequence is 16 residues long. With V trimmed by 0 bases and J by 4 bases, 4 bases remained unmatched. In germline, CDR1 is SGHRS, CDR2 YFSETQ.

The chain has TRBV6-5 and TRBJ1-2; no reliable D call. There are 13 residues in the CDR3. V was cut by 6 bases and J by 5 bases, with 13 bases left in between. Germline values: CDR1 MNHEY, CDR2 SVGAGI. This chain's CDR3 is CASSPQSQYGYTF. The CDR3, as DNA: TGTGCCAGCAGCCCACAATCCCAATATGGCTACACCTTC.

The V gene is TRBV5-1, the J gene TRBJ2-3; TRBD1 agrees at 8 bases. The length of the CDR3 is 14 residues. The V segment lost 4 bases and the J segment 6 bases; nucleotides outside the gene matches: 7. Germline V gene lookup returns CDR1 SGHRS and CDR2 YFSETQ. CDR3 sequence: CASSLGQAMDTQYF. In DNA form, the CDR3 reads TGCGCCAGCAGCCTGGGACAGGCAATGGATACGCAGTATTTT.

The chain is built from TRBV6-6 and TRBJ2-2; a possible D gene is TRBD2 (6 bases). V lost 7 bases and J lost 7, with 10 bases in between. Germline V CDR1 and CDR2: MNHNY, SVGAGI (reference sequence). This CDR3 is built from 12 residues. CDR3 region: CASNWRGGELFF. The CDR3 DNA is TGTGCCAGCAATTGGCGGGGCGGGGAGCTGTTTTTT.

As regards this clone: At one boundary the junction diverges from the germline segment, which might be a read error. This chain links TRBV5-4 with TRBJ1-1; no definite D call. The CDR3 consists of 14 residues. CDR1 is SGHNT, CDR2 YYREEE, per germline (reference sequence). In DNA, the CDR3 is TGCGCCAGCAGCCAAGGTTTCCTGAACACTGAAGCTTTCTTT. It is translated as CASSQGFLNTEAFF.

The chain joins TRBV10-3 to TRBJ1-6; 8 bases match TRBD1. The length of the CDR3 is 14 residues. In germline, CDR1 is ENHRY, CDR2 SYGVKD. The trim removed 10 bases at V and 9 bases at J, leaving 11 bases unmatched. The CDR3 protein is CATHHTGGGSPLHF. The CDR3 DNA is TGTGCCACACACCATACAGGGGGGGGTTCACCCCTCCACTTT.

This chain connects TRBV30 to TRBJ2-7, with D perhaps matching TRBD1 or TRBD2 (6 bases each). This CDR3 has 14 residues. V was pared by 4 bases and J by 6 bases, with 19 bases between. Per germline, CDR1 GTSNPN and CDR2 SVGIG (reference sequence). The CDR3 reads CAWNVQGTSREQYF. The CDR3 DNA follows: TGTGCCTGGAACGTTCAGGGGACTTCGCGCGAGCAGTACTTC.

V usage is TRBV18 and J usage is TRBJ2-1; TRBD1 matches at 9 bases. This CDR3 has 15 amino acids. V lost 5 bases, J lost 4 bases, and 6 bases stayed unmatched. Germline CDR1 and CDR2: KGHSH and LQKENI. CDR3 bases: TGTGCCAGCTCAGCTAGGACAGGGGATTACAATGAGCAGTTCTTC. It translates to CASSARTGDYNEQFF.

The rearrangement uses TRBV7-9 and TRBJ1-2; D unclear. CDR1 is SEHNR, CDR2 FQNEAQ, per germline (reference sequence). The V end lost 1 base, the J end lost 4 bases, and 10 bases lay between the germline ends. The CDR3 spans 14 residues. This CDR3 reads CASSLVGGSYGYTF. The CDR3 bases are TGTGCCAGCAGCTTAGTGGGAGGGTCCTATGGCTACACCTTC.

V is TRBV7-2 and J is TRBJ1-6; D ambiguous. V was cut by 3 bases and J by 7 bases, with 4 bases left in between. Germline values: CDR1 SGHTA, CDR2 FQGNSA. CDR3 length: 12 residues. CDR3 DNA: TGTGCCAGCAGCTTTCAGAATTCACCCCTCCACTTT. This encodes CASSFQNSPLHF. Based on the CDR3 plus reference TRBV7-2 and TRBJ1-6, the full variable domain is GAGVSQSPSNKVTEKGKDVELRCDPISGHTALYWYRQSLGQGLEFLIYFQGNSAPDKSGLPSDRFSAERTGGSVSTLTIQRTQQEDSAVYLCASSFQNSPLHFGNGTRLTVT.

The V call is TRBV11-2, the J call TRBJ1-1; the D is unclear. The CDR3 is 15 amino acids. Germline values: CDR1 SGHAT, CDR2 FQNNGV. V lost 1 base and J lost 4, with 13 bases in between. CDR3 sequence reads: CASSLGMSFVTEAFF. DNA of the CDR3: TGTGCCAGCAGCTTAGGAATGAGTTTCGTCACTGAAGCTTTCTTT.

CDR3 DNA: TGTGCCTGGAGTGTAACCGGAGGTGGCTACACCTTC. Translating it yields CAWSVTGGGYTF. V and J are TRBV30 and TRBJ1-2; no definite D call. This CDR3 contains 12 residues. Trimming removed 0 bases at V and 7 bases at J, with 9 bases between. Germline V gene sequence: CDR1 GTSNPN, CDR2 SVGIG (reference sequence).

This clone rates as medium-sized (0.01 to 0.1%). The chain carries TRBV10-2 and TRBJ2-7; D might be TRBD1 or TRBD2, each matching 5 bases. Looked up from germline, CDR1 is WSHSY and CDR2 is SAAADI. V was cut by 2 bases and J by 6 bases, with 11 bases left in between. This CDR3 has 13 amino acids. CDR3 bases: TGCGCCAGCAGTGAGGGACACAGCGGCGAGCAGTACTTC. It yields the protein CASSEGHSGEQYF.

The V gene is TRBV7-3, the J gene TRBJ2-1; 7 bases align to TRBD2. This CDR3 contains 16 residues. V trimming: 5 bases; J trimming: 4 bases; junction bases outside the gene matches: 11. Germline lookup yields CDR1 SGHTA and CDR2 FQGTGA. The CDR3 is CASSPFVGTTYNEQFF. CDR3 sequence (DNA): TGTGCCAGCAGCCCTTTTGTGGGGACTACTTACAATGAGCAGTTCTTC. The full variable domain, in which reference TRBV7-3 and TRBJ2-1 provide the parts outside the CDR3, is GAGVSQTPSNKVTEKGKYVELRCDPISGHTALYWYRQSLGQGPEFLIYFQGTGAADDSGLPNDRFFAVRPEGSVSTLKIQRTERGDSAVYLCASSPFVGTTYNEQFFGPGTRLTVL.

In regard to this clone: At one end the junction does not follow the germline gene, possibly because of a read error. The DNA for the CDR3 is TGCGCCAGCAGCCAAGCCAGGGGGCGACACCGGGGAGCTGTTTTT. This encodes CASSQARGRHRGAVF. The rearrangement uses TRBV4-1 and TRBJ2-2; 8 bases fit TRBD1. The V gene's germline CDR1 is MGHRA and CDR2 YSYEKL. CDR3 size: 15 residues.

V gene TRBV2 combines with J gene TRBJ1-1; possibly TRBD1 for D (6 bases). The CDR3 totals 14 residues. Germline assignment: CDR1 SNHLY and CDR2 FYNNEI. The V end lost 2 bases, the J end lost 1 base, and 8 bases lay between the germline ends. The CDR3 here is CASSESRGNTEAFF. The CDR3 DNA is TGTGCCAGCAGTGAATCCAGGGGGAACACTGAAGCTTTCTTT.

The chain has TRBV27 and TRBJ2-7; 8 nucleotides line up with TRBD1. The CDR3 contains 14 residues. From germline, CDR1 is MNHEY and CDR2 SMNVEV (reference sequence). Germline trimming cut 5 bases from V and 2 bases from J; bases unmatched to any gene: 5. The CDR3 is CASSASRGPYEQYF. In DNA, the CDR3 is TGTGCCAGCAGTGCCTCCAGGGGGCCCTACGAGCAGTACTTC.